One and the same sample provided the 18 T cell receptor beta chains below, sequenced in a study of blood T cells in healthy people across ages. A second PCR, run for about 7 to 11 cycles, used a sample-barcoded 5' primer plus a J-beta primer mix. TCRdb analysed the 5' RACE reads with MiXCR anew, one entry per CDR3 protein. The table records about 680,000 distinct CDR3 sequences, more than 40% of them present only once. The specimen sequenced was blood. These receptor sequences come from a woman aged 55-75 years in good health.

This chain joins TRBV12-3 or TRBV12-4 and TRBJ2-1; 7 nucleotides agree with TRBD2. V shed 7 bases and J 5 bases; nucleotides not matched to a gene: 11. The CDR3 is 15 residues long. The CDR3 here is CASTIVGGPNNEQFF. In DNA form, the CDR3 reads TGTGCCAGCACTATAGTGGGAGGGCCCAACAATGAGCAGTTCTTC.

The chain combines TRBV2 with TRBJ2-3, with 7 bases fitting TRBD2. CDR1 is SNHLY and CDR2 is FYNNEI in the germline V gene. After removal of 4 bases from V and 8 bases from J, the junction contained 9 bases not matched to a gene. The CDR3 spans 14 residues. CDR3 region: CASSGALAKGTQYF. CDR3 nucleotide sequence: TGTGCCAGCAGTGGGGCACTAGCGAAGGGTACGCAGTATTTT.

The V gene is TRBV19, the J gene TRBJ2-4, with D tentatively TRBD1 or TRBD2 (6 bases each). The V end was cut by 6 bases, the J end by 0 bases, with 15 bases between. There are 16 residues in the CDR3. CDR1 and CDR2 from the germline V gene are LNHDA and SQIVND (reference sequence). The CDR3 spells CASRAPGGIAKNIQYF. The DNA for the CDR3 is TGTGCCAGTAGAGCCCCCGGGGGCATAGCCAAAAACATTCAGTACTTC.

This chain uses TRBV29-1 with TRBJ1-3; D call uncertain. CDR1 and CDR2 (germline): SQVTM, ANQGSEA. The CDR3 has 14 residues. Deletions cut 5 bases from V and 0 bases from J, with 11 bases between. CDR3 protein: CSVSSGVSGNTIYF. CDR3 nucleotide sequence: TGCAGCGTTTCATCAGGTGTCTCTGGAAACACCATATATTTT.

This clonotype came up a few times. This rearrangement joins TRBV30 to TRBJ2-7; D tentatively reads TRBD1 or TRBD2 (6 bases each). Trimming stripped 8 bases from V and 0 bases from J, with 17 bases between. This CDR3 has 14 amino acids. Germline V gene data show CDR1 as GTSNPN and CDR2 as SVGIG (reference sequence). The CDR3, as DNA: TGTGCCGTGGAACGGGGGCTCAGCTCCTACGAGCAGTACTTC. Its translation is CAVERGLSSYEQYF.

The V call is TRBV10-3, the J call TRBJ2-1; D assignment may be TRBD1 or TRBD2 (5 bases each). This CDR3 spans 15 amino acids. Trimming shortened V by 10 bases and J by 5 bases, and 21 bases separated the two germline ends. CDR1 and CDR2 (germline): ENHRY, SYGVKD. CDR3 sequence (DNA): TGTGCCACCCTTACCGGGACCAAGTTGGACAATGAGCAGTTCTTC. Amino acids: CATLTGTKLDNEQFF.

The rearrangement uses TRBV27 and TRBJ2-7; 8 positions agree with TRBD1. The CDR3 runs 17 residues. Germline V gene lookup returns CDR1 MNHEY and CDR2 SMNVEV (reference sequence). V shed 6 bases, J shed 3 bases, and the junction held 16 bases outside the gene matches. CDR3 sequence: CASSRNRAGTGYYEQYF. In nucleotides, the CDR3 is TGTGCCAGCAGCCGCAACAGGGCCGGGACAGGATACTACGAGCAGTACTTC.

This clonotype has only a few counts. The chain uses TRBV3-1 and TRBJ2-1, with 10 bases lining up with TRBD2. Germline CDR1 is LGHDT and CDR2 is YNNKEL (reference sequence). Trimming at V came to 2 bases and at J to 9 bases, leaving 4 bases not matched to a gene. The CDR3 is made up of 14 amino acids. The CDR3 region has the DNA TGTGCCAGCAGCCAAAGAGCGGGAGGGAGTGAGCAGTTCTTC. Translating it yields CASSQRAGGSEQFF.

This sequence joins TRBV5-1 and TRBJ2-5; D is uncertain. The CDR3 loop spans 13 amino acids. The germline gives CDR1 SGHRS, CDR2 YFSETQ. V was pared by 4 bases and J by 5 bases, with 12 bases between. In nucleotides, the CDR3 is TGCGCCAGCAGCGGGTCTCCGATGGAGACCCAGTACTTC. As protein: CASSGSPMETQYF.

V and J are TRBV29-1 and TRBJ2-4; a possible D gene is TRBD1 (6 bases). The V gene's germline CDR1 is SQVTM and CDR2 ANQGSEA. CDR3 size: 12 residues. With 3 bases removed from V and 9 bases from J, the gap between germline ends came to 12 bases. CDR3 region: CSVEGAESIQYF. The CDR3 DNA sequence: TGCAGCGTTGAGGGGGCCGAAAGCATTCAGTACTTC.

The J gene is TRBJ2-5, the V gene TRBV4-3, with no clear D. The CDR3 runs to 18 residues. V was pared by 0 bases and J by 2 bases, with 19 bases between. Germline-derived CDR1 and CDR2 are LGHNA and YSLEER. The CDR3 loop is CASSQDLLSAKAQETQYF. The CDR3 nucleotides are TGCGCCAGCAGCCAAGACCTACTTTCGGCGAAGGCTCAAGAGACCCAGTACTTC.

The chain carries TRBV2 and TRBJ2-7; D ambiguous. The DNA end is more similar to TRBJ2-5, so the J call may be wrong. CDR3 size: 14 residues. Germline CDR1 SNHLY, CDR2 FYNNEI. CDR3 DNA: TGTGCCAGCAGTGCTAATCTCTCTGGGGAGACCCAGTACTTC. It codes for CASSANLSGETQYF.

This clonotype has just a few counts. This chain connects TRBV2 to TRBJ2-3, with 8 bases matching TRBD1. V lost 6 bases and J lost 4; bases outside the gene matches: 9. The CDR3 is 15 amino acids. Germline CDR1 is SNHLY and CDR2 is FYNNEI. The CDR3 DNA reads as TGTGCCAGCAGCGACAGGACAGGGAGGTCAGATACGCAGTATTTT. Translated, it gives CASSDRTGRSDTQYF.

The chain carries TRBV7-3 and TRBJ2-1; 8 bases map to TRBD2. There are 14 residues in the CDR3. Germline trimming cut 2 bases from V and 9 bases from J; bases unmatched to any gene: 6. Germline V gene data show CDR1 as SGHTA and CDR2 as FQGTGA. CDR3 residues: CASSLGARGGEQFF. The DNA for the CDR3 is TGTGCCAGCAGCTTAGGGGCACGGGGGGGTGAGCAGTTCTTC.

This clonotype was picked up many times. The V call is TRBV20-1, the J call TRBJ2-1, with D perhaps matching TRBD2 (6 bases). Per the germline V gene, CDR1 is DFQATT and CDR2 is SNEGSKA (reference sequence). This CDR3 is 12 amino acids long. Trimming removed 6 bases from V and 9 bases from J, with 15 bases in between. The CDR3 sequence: CSARPRRGEQFF. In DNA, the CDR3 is TGCAGTGCACGCCCGCGGAGGGGTGAGCAGTTCTTC.

The CDR3 reads CASTGVGRGRRVSYEQYF. DNA for the CDR3: TGTGCCAGCACCGGTGTCGGAAGAGGGCGGAGAGTTTCCTACGAGCAGTACTTC. This sequence joins TRBV25-1 and TRBJ2-7; a weak D match, TRBD2 (5 bases). Germline assignment: CDR1 MGHDK and CDR2 SYGVNS. Trimming took 7 bases from V and 1 from J, leaving 26 bases between them. The CDR3 runs 18 residues.

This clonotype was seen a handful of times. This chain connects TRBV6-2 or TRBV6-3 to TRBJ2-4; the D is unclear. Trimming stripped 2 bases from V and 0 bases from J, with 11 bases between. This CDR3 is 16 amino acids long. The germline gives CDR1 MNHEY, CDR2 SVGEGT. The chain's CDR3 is CASSYGVGRAKNIQYF. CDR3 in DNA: TGTGCCAGCAGTTACGGAGTGGGAAGAGCCAAAAACATTCAGTACTTC.

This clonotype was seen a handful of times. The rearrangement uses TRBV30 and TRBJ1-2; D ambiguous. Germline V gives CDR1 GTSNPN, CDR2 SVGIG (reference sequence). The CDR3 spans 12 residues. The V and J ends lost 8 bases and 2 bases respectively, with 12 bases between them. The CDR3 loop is CALGGSNYGYTF. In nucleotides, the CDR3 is TGTGCCCTAGGCGGCAGCAACTATGGCTACACCTTC.